A single sample gave rise to the 24 T cell receptor beta chains below, sequenced in a study of neurological immune-mediated disorders. Using its own MiXCR run on the 5' RACE reads, TCRdb lists one record per CDR3 protein. The data show about 27,000 distinct CDR3 sequences, about 3.5% seen once. Sequencing used PBMCs. The receptors come from a woman under 40 with multiple sclerosis.

The rearrangement joins TRBV10-3 to TRBJ2-5; a weak D match, TRBD2 (5 bases). This CDR3 region has 14 residues. Per germline, CDR1 ENHRY and CDR2 SYGVKD. Trimming removed 4 bases from V and 2 bases from J, with 11 bases in between. CDR3 in DNA: TGTGCCATCAGTGGGGCGGGCCTACAAGAGACCCAGTACTTC. It is translated as CAISGAGLQETQYF.

This clonotype was picked up many times. V is TRBV20-1 and J is TRBJ2-7; the D gene is possibly TRBD2 (6 bases). The V gene's germline CDR1 is DFQATT and CDR2 SNEGSKA (reference sequence). V was pared by 6 bases and J by 6 bases, with 18 bases between. This CDR3 comprises 13 residues. CDR3 nucleotides: TGCAGTGCCAGCGGGCGGACACCTGGCGAGCAGTACTTC. Protein sequence: CSASGRTPGEQYF.

This clonotype has a count of ten or more. The chain carries TRBV7-2 and TRBJ1-4; 7 nucleotides agree with TRBD1. The germline CDR1 and CDR2 sequences are SGHTA and FQGNSA. Trimming at V came to 3 bases and at J to 5 bases, leaving 9 bases not matched to a gene. The CDR3 has 16 residues. CDR3: CASSFPGQASNEKLFF. Written as DNA, the CDR3 is TGTGCCAGCAGCTTCCCAGGACAGGCCTCCAATGAAAAACTGTTTTTT.

The sample holds many counts of this clonotype. The genes are TRBV9 and TRBJ1-5; 7 bases match TRBD1. Germline-derived CDR1 and CDR2 are SGDLS and YYNGEE. Unmatched junction bases numbered 0, after V lost 1 base and J lost 2 bases. The CDR3 consists of 14 residues. CDR3 region: CASSVTGGNQPQHF. The CDR3 DNA follows: TGTGCCAGCAGCGTAACAGGGGGCAATCAGCCCCAGCATTTT. The variable domain in full, completed from reference TRBV9 and TRBJ1-5, reads DSGVTQTPKHLITATGQRVTLRCSPRSGDLSVYWYQQSLDQGLQFLIQYYNGEERAKGNILERFSAQQFPDLHSELNLSSLELGDSALYFCASSVTGGNQPQHFGDGTRLSIL.

In this sample, this clonotype turned up many times. Germline is not matched at one junction end, which may reflect a read error. The V and J genes are TRBV20-1 and TRBJ1-1, with TRBD1 matching over 7 bases. CDR1 and CDR2 (germline): DFQATT, SNEGSKA (reference sequence). CDR3 length equals 10 residues. CDR3 in DNA: TGCAGTGCTAGGACCAGGGGGGGCGGCTTT. This gives the protein CSARTRGGGF.

This clonotype was seen at least ten times. V usage is TRBV7-2 and J usage is TRBJ2-7; TRBD1 aligns across 9 bases. The germline gives CDR1 SGHTA, CDR2 FQGNSA. The CDR3 is 16 residues long. V trimming: 5 bases; J trimming: 2 bases; junction bases outside the gene matches: 10. The DNA of the CDR3 is TGTGCCAGCAGCGGATACAGGGGGCGCTTACCCTACGAGCAGTACTTC. Protein product: CASSGYRGRLPYEQYF. The entire variable domain, with the rest obtained from reference TRBV7-2 and TRBJ2-7, is as follows: GAGVSQSPSNKVTEKGKDVELRCDPISGHTALYWYRQSLGQGLEFLIYFQGNSAPDKSGLPSDRFSAERTGGSVSTLTIQRTQQEDSAVYLCASSGYRGRLPYEQYFGPGTRLTVT.

This clonotype was detected ten times or more. This sequence joins TRBV6-6 and TRBJ2-7, with 7 nucleotides matching TRBD2. The trim removed 2 bases at V and 3 bases at J, leaving 4 bases unmatched. Germline assignment: CDR1 MNHNY and CDR2 SVGAGI (reference sequence). The CDR3 loop spans 14 amino acids. The CDR3 nucleotides are TGTGCCAGCAGTTACCAGCGGGGCCGCTACGAGCAGTACTTC. Encoded protein: CASSYQRGRYEQYF.

This clonotype has just a few counts. This chain joins TRBV6-2 or TRBV6-3 and TRBJ1-1; D unclear. Per germline, CDR1 MNHEY and CDR2 SVGEGT. The V end was cut by 1 base, the J end by 5 bases, with 5 bases between. The CDR3 contains 12 residues. CDR3 sequence reads: CASSYWETEAFF. CDR3 DNA sequence: TGTGCCAGCAGTTACTGGGAGACTGAAGCTTTCTTT.

This clonotype occurred many times. The chain carries TRBV6-5 and TRBJ2-2, with 7 positions matching TRBD1. Germline V gene lookup returns CDR1 MNHEY and CDR2 SVGAGI. This CDR3 comprises 13 residues. With 11 bases clipped from V and 3 bases from J, the junction kept 6 bases outside the gene matches. The CDR3 region has the DNA TGTGCCGCCCGGACAGGTTACACCGGGGAGCTGTTTTTT. It translates to CAARTGYTGELFF.

This clonotype was found many times. The rearrangement links TRBV5-1 to TRBJ2-1, with D uncertain. CDR1 SGHRS and CDR2 YFSETQ come from the germline V gene. CDR3 length: 13 amino acids. The V gene lost 0 bases and the J gene lost 9 bases, with 10 bases spanning the gap. The CDR3: CASSLDGEAEQFF. CDR3 DNA sequence: TGCGCCAGCAGCTTGGATGGTGAGGCTGAGCAGTTCTTC.

The sample holds many counts of this clonotype. The rearrangement uses TRBV10-1 and TRBJ2-3; 7 bases align to TRBD1. After removal of 4 bases from V and 0 bases from J, the junction contained 1 base not matched to a gene. Germline V gene sequence: CDR1 WNHNN, CDR2 SYGVQD (reference sequence). There are 14 residues in the CDR3. Here the CDR3 reads CASSAGGSTDTQYF. CDR3 in DNA: TGCGCCAGCAGTGCAGGGGGTAGCACAGATACGCAGTATTTT.

This clonotype was seen repeatedly, ten times or more. The chain carries TRBV12-3 or TRBV12-4 and TRBJ1-5, with TRBD1 as a possible D gene (5 bases). The ends were cut back, 3 bases at V and 2 bases at J, with 8 bases in the middle. The CDR3 loop spans 14 amino acids. The CDR3 protein is CASSFQGGNQPQHF. The DNA of the CDR3 is TGTGCCAGCAGTTTTCAGGGAGGCAATCAGCCCCAGCATTTT.

This clonotype was seen at least ten times. The rearrangement uses TRBV20-1 and TRBJ2-1; 12 bases are a match to TRBD2. Losses at the gene ends were 3 bases for V and 6 bases for J; bases not matched to a gene: 6. From germline, CDR1 is DFQATT and CDR2 SNEGSKA (reference sequence). CDR3 length equals 15 residues. The CDR3 nucleotides read TGCAGTGCTAGCGGTCGACTAGCGGGGGCCAATGAGCAGTTCTTC. Encoded protein: CSASGRLAGANEQFF.

In this sample, this clonotype turned up many times. This rearrangement joins TRBV20-1 to TRBJ1-4; possible D gene TRBD1, 5 bases. This CDR3 is built from 13 residues. The germline V and J ends were trimmed by 6 bases and 5 bases, with 13 bases remaining between them. Germline V lookup: CDR1 DFQATT, CDR2 SNEGSKA (reference sequence). The CDR3 nucleotides are TGCAGTGCCTACAAGGGGATAAATGAAAAACTGTTTTTT. Encoded protein: CSAYKGINEKLFF.

By share, this clonotype ranks as medium-sized. V is TRBV3-1 and J is TRBJ2-2; D gene uncertain. The V end lost 4 bases, the J end lost 4 bases, and 4 bases lay between the germline ends. CDR3 length: 12 residues. The germline gives CDR1 LGHDT, CDR2 YNNKEL (reference sequence). CDR3 DNA sequence: TGTGCCAGCAGCCGTGTCACCGGGGAGCTGTTTTTT. Amino acid sequence: CASSRVTGELFF.

This clonotype occurred many times. This chain connects TRBV5-1 to TRBJ2-5, with 11 bases fitting TRBD2. The junction had 15 bases not matched to a gene; V was cut back by 4 bases and J by 4 bases. This CDR3 is built from 18 residues. Germline V gene lookup returns CDR1 SGHRS and CDR2 YFSETQ. CDR3 sequence: CASSRPGSGRARRETQYF. The CDR3 DNA follows: TGCGCCAGCAGCCGTCCCGGTAGCGGGAGGGCCCGGCGAGAGACCCAGTACTTC.

This clonotype was detected many times. The chain carries TRBV5-6 and TRBJ2-7; D is ambiguous. V lost 4 bases to trimming and J lost 5 bases, with 22 bases between them. This CDR3 spans 16 amino acids. CDR1 is SGHDT and CDR2 is YYEEEE in the germline V gene. The CDR3 region has the DNA TGTGCCAGCAGCCTAATTGGATCGGCACAGACGGACGAGCAGTACTTC. Protein product: CASSLIGSAQTDEQYF.

This clonotype showed up just a few times. The CDR3 nucleotides read TGTGCCAGCAGCTTACAGAGCAGGGGTGAAGCTTTCTTT. This encodes CASSLQSRGEAFF. The chain links TRBV7-2 to TRBJ1-1; TRBD1 might be the D (6 bases). Germline CDR1 is SGHTA and CDR2 is FQGNSA. V gave up 2 bases and J gave up 7 bases, with 11 bases separating them. The CDR3 is 13 amino acids. Looking up the rest from reference TRBV7-2 and TRBJ1-1 gives the full variable domain: GAGVSQSPSNKVTEKGKDVELRCDPISGHTALYWYRQSLGQGLEFLIYFQGNSAPDKSGLPSDRFSAERTGGSVSTLTIQRTQQEDSAVYLCASSLQSRGEAFFGQGTRLTVV.

This clonotype was seen at least ten times. The chain couples TRBV5-1 to TRBJ2-5; TRBD1 matches 8 bases. CDR1 SGHRS and CDR2 YFSETQ come from the germline V gene. V lost 5 bases and J lost 2; bases outside the gene matches: 11. This CDR3 is built from 16 residues. The DNA of the CDR3 is TGCGCCAGCAGGCAGGGGACCGGGACAGGTCAAGAGACCCAGTACTTC. It is translated as CASRQGTGTGQETQYF.

Many counts were recorded for this clonotype. The chain carries TRBV5-1 and TRBJ2-7, with D tentatively TRBD1 (6 bases). This CDR3 is 13 amino acids long. CDR1 is SGHRS, CDR2 YFSETQ, per germline. The V end was cut by 1 base, the J end by 2 bases, with 7 bases between. The CDR3 loop reads CASSLYRAYEQYF. In DNA, the CDR3 is TGCGCCAGCAGCTTGTACAGGGCCTACGAGCAGTACTTC.

This clonotype occurred many times. A much larger clone is a single base away; this may be a read error. This sequence joins TRBV20-1 and TRBJ1-4; D is undetermined. This CDR3 region has 13 residues. V lost 5 bases and J 8 bases, leaving 15 bases between the germline ends. Germline V gene sequence: CDR1 DFQATT, CDR2 SNEGSKA (reference sequence). The CDR3 here is CSARSGKREKLFF. In DNA, the CDR3 is TGCAGTGCTCGGTCGGGAAAGCGAGAAAAACTGTTTTTT.

This clonotype was found many times. The chain links TRBV5-1 to TRBJ2-7; tentatively, D is TRBD1 or TRBD2 (5 bases each). Germline CDR1 SGHRS, CDR2 YFSETQ. This CDR3 comprises 14 residues. V lost 4 bases and J 7 bases, leaving 18 bases between the germline ends. CDR3 DNA sequence: TGCGCCAGCAGCCGATGGGACCCTACTAAAGAGCAGTACTTC. This codes for CASSRWDPTKEQYF. Variable domain in full (rest from reference TRBV5-1 and TRBJ2-7): KAGVTQTPRYLIKTRGQQVTLSCSPISGHRSVSWYQQTPGQGLQFLFEYFSETQRNKGNFPGRFSGRQFSNSRSEMNVSTLELGDSALYLCASSRWDPTKEQYFGPGTRLTVT.

The sample holds many counts of this clonotype. The rearrangement uses TRBV7-9 and TRBJ2-4; 7 bases are a match to TRBD1. This CDR3 contains 14 residues. The V gene's germline CDR1 is SEHNR and CDR2 FQNEAQ (reference sequence). Unmatched junction bases numbered 8, after V lost 5 bases and J lost 7 bases. The DNA of the CDR3 is TGTGCCAGCAGCACGACAGGGTCTTTGAACATTCAGTACTTC. Translation: CASSTTGSLNIQYF.

In this sample, this clonotype turned up many times. The chain is built from TRBV5-1 and TRBJ2-7; 13 nucleotides agree with TRBD2. Germline loops: CDR1 SGHRS, CDR2 YFSETQ. The CDR3 runs to 21 residues. Trimming cost V 1 base and J 0 bases; bases outside gene matches: 16. The DNA of the CDR3 is TGCGCCAGCAGCTTGAAGGGCCCCTCAGGGACTAGCGGGACCTTCTCCTACGAGCAGTACTTC. This codes for CASSLKGPSGTSGTFSYEQYF.